Detailed here is one TCR beta chain. No cognate antigen has been identified for it. Base-call qualities are not available, and no considerably larger clone is one nucleotide away. The immunoSEQ Assay, a bias-controlled multiplex PCR, was used to amplify TCRbeta CDR3 regions from genomic DNA. The authors processed their data as follows. The number of nucleated cells in each sample was estimated from the amplification of reference gene primers within the assay. To quantify the absolute abundance of each unique TCRbeta CDR3 rearrangement, sequence reads were collapsed and filtered. For each sample, productive Simpson clonality was calculated as the square root of Simpson's diversity index across productive rearrangements. Held by TCRdb, this immuneACCESS table contains in-frame sequences only and omits some clones. Under half of the omission traces to an unresolved V gene where checked; the cause of the rest is unknown. V, J and clone size were drawn from that table, and D and trimming were deduced from the DNA. The sample table shows about 160,000 clones, and around 85% are seen once. The ten biggest clones cover roughly 3% of the sample.

As encoded in the germline V gene (reference sequence), CDR1 is MNHEY while CDR2 is SMNVEV. Including cysteine and phenylalanine, the CDR3 has 16 amino acids. Just CDR3 DNA is preserved here, 48 bases in frame from base 1. For this chain, trimming is 5 bases at the V end and 3 bases at the J end, and the number of junction bases without a gene match is 12. Each collaborating institution followed its own protocols to collect whole blood in K2EDTA tubes. Collaborator samples were shipped for TCRbeta analysis as frozen whole blood, isolated PBMCs, or DNA extracted from either sample type. This entry comes from a study of blood T cell repertoires in COVID-19 (TCRdb year 2020). About the investigation overall: The collaborator samples originated in the United States, Italy and Spain and spanned the acute and convalescent phases of COVID-19. The material from the prospective study consisted of cDNA or gDNA derived from T cells, B-cell-depleted T cells, or PBMCs. Deeply sampled blood TCRbeta repertoires from subjects exposed to, actively infected with, or recovered from COVID-19 were included in the dataset. A freely available public database, intended as a resource for researchers studying the immune response to SARS-CoV-2, is where the repertoires were released. The samples were drawn from two sources: the first 160 participants of the ongoing ImmuneRACE study, and 1,000 to 1,500 subjects contributed by 6 global collaborators. Nearly every sample came with metadata listing a de-identified subject ID, COVID-19 status, age in years and sex. Where available, HLA class I and class II types were taken from metadata supplied by the sample provider and were not determined by assay-based typing. Paper-wide results and their limitations: Clinical and demographic metadata were provided uncurated, with the amount varying by source and participant.

The clonotype originates from a man between 65 and 85 years old with acute or convalescent COVID-19. The chain is encoded by TRBV27 joined to TRBJ2-7; TRBD2 aligns with 8 central bases. The material sequenced was peripheral blood. At the DNA level, the sequence is TGTGCCAGCAGTATTACCCCCGGGACTAGAGTCTACGAGCAGTACTTC. Its translation is CASSITPGTRVYEQYF.